The sequence of this T cell receptor (beta chain) was determined in a study of OX40 agonist ivuxolimab in advanced cancers. In the study overall: Dose-escalation patients had hepatocellular carcinoma, melanoma, renal cell or head and neck cancer.

This CDR3 is built from 16 residues. Germline V CDR1 and CDR2: LNHDA, SQIVND (reference sequence). The V segment lost 6 bases and the J segment 0 bases; nucleotides outside the gene matches: 8. About this clone itself: Its antigen is still unknown.

Regarding the study as a whole: On average, CD8+ T cells showed a greater number of expanded clones than CD4+. The CD4+ and CD8+ T cells in the blood had expanded clonally by week 6 at 0.1 to 3.0 mg/kg.

Measured with immunoSEQ multiplex PCR; TCRdb has only the in-frame clones, and not every one. The repertoire holds about 46,000 clones, with 91% as singletons. Here the sequenced sample was CD4+ or CD8+ T cells sorted from blood, taken in a trial of the OX40 agonist ivuxolimab. The chain couples TRBV19 to TRBJ2-1; 7 nucleotides align to TRBD1. The receptor's source is an adult with an advanced solid tumor such as melanoma, head and neck, liver or kidney cancer. DNA of the CDR3: TGTGCCAGTAGGTCCACAGGGGTAAGCTCCTACAATGAGCAGTTCTTC. Translating gives CASRSTGVSSYNEQFF.